Given below is one T cell receptor (beta chain) in context. Clones were read by immunoSEQ multiplex PCR, and TCRdb kept only the in-frame ones, dropping some. The sample has under 1,100,000 clones, about 75% seen once. The source of the sample is a study of shared clonotypes between healthy human individuals. The clonotype comes from a man younger than 35 in good health. Input material: memory CD4+ T cells sorted from blood. Subset noted: CD45RA-negative fraction.

CDR3 region: CASSTPGGTEAFF. The CDR3 DNA is TGTGCCAGTAGTACACCAGGGGGAACTGAAGCTTTCTTT. The chain has TRBV19 and TRBJ1-1, with 7 bases matching TRBD1. This CDR3 has 13 residues. The germline CDR1 and CDR2 sequences are LNHDA and SQIVND (reference sequence). With V trimmed by 4 bases and J by 5 bases, 4 bases remained unmatched.